This TCR beta chain stems from a study of OX40 agonist ivuxolimab in advanced cancers. Study results and caveats: At doses 0.1 to 3.0 mg/kg, CD4+ and CD8+ clones expanded.

Measured with immunoSEQ multiplex PCR; TCRdb has only the in-frame clones, and not every one. The sample yields under 65,000 clones, roughly 87% seen once. Turning to this clone: The target antigen is unknown.

The specimen was CD4+ or CD8+ T cells sorted from blood, collected in a trial of the OX40 agonist ivuxolimab. The TCR originated in an adult with an advanced solid tumor such as melanoma, head and neck, liver or kidney cancer.

CDR3 sequence (DNA): TGTGCCAGTAGTCCGGACGGGTATACTGAAGCTTTCTTT. Translation gives CASSPDGYTEAFF. The chain couples TRBV19 to TRBJ1-1; D gene uncertain. The CDR3 loop spans 13 amino acids. Per germline, CDR1 LNHDA and CDR2 SQIVND (reference sequence). V was cut by 5 bases and J by 5 bases, with 12 bases left in between.